The 32 T cell receptor beta chains presented below share a single source sample, sequenced in a study of post-analysis software for immune sequencing data. Study-wide findings and caveats: When patients were compared with controls, roughly five TRBV segments were more frequent, TRBV5-6, TRBV5-1 and TRBV20-1 among them.

Antigens of these TCRs are unknown. Unique-molecular-identifier-tagged TCR beta cDNA libraries were used. TCRdb ran MiXCR on the PCR reads and lists one entry per CDR3 protein. In the table there are about 770,000 distinct CDR3 sequences, about half of which are singletons. The sequenced sample consisted of blood. These TCRs come from a girl aged 10 to 17 with multiple sclerosis.

This clonotype was observed a few times. The rearrangement uses TRBV7-6 and TRBJ2-7; a weak D match, TRBD2 (6 bases). The V gene lost 6 bases and the J gene lost 4 bases, with 19 bases spanning the gap. The CDR3 has 15 residues. CDR1 is SGHVS, CDR2 FNYEAQ, per germline. The CDR3, as DNA: TGTGCCAGCAGGCCTCTTCCGGGAGCGGAGTACGAGCAGTACTTC. Its protein product is CASRPLPGAEYEQYF.

The rearrangement links TRBV6-5 to TRBJ2-5; D is perhaps TRBD1 (6 bases). The DNA matches TRBJ2-7 better at its end, which makes the J call doubtful. This CDR3 region has 15 residues. CDR1 and CDR2 (germline): MNHEY, SVGAGI. The CDR3, as DNA: TGTGCCAGCAGTTACTTAGGCAGGGGATACGACGAGCAGTACTTC. This sequence encodes CASSYLGRGYDEQYF.

CDR3 DNA sequence: TGCGCCAGCAGCTGGGGCGGGGGGACCAATGAGCAGTTCTTC. Translating gives CASSWGGGTNEQFF. The rearrangement links TRBV5-1 to TRBJ2-1; 8 bases agree with TRBD2. This CDR3 region has 14 residues. V was clipped by 3 bases and J by 6 bases; unmatched bases: 5. The germline V gene encodes CDR1 SGHRS and CDR2 YFSETQ.

The table lists this clonotype with a few counts. The chain carries TRBV20-1 and TRBJ1-2; 11 bases align to TRBD1. Trimming took 6 bases from V and 9 from J; bases not matched to a gene: 12. CDR1 is DFQATT, CDR2 SNEGSKA, per germline (reference sequence). This CDR3 comprises 14 residues. The CDR3 loop reads CSAPAGQGGLSYTF. The DNA of the CDR3 is TGCAGTGCCCCTGCGGGACAGGGGGGGCTTAGCTACACCTTC.

V gene TRBV6-1 combines with J gene TRBJ1-5; D unresolved. Germline V gene data show CDR1 as MNHNS and CDR2 as SASEGT. The CDR3 has 12 residues. Between the trimmed V and J ends, which lost 2 bases and 12 bases, there was a span of 11 bases. The CDR3 nucleotides are TGTGCCAGCAGTGAAATAGATAGGCTCCAGCATTTT. Translation: CASSEIDRLQHF.

This chain joins TRBV6-5 and TRBJ2-1, with 16 bases that match TRBD2. After removal of 6 bases from V and 6 bases from J, the junction contained 11 bases not matched to a gene. Germline V lookup: CDR1 MNHEY, CDR2 SVGAGI. The CDR3 has 18 amino acids. The CDR3 sequence: CASRLSGLAGGPGNEQFF. CDR3 sequence (DNA): TGTGCCAGCAGATTATCGGGACTAGCGGGAGGGCCGGGCAATGAGCAGTTCTTC.

This chain uses TRBV12-3 or TRBV12-4 with TRBJ2-7; 7 bases agree with TRBD1. The CDR3 loop spans 14 amino acids. The junction had 8 bases not matched to a gene; V was cut back by 5 bases and J by 4 bases. In DNA form, the CDR3 reads TGTGCCAGCAGTGTAGGGGGCCGCCTTTACGAGCAGTACTTC. Encoded protein: CASSVGGRLYEQYF.

The genes are TRBV20-1 and TRBJ2-7; no reliable D call. Germline CDR1 reads DFQATT; CDR2 reads SNEGSKA (reference sequence). Deletions cut 0 bases from V and 1 base from J, with 13 bases between. The CDR3 runs 15 residues. CDR3 residues: CSAREFASWSYEQYF. CDR3 in DNA: TGCAGTGCTAGAGAGTTCGCCAGTTGGTCCTACGAGCAGTACTTC.

V is TRBV2 and J is TRBJ2-4; tentative D call: TRBD2 (5 bases). Trimming shortened V by 5 bases and J by 11 bases, and 10 bases separated the two germline ends. Looked up from germline, CDR1 is SNHLY and CDR2 is FYNNEI. This CDR3 has 11 residues. CDR3 nucleotides: TGTGCCAGCAGTAGGACTGAGGTTCAGTACTTC. This gives the protein CASSRTEVQYF.

The chain is built from TRBV5-1 and TRBJ2-4, with TRBD2 identical over 7 bases. CDR3 size: 17 residues. J was trimmed by 0 bases and V by 3 bases; bases with no gene match: 9. The germline CDR1 and CDR2 sequences are SGHRS and YFSETQ. CDR3 coding DNA: TGCGCCAGCAGCTCCTCGTCTAGCGGTCGAGCCAAAAACATTCAGTACTTC. Protein product: CASSSSSSGRAKNIQYF. Variable domain in full (rest from reference TRBV5-1 and TRBJ2-4): KAGVTQTPRYLIKTRGQQVTLSCSPISGHRSVSWYQQTPGQGLQFLFEYFSETQRNKGNFPGRFSGRQFSNSRSEMNVSTLELGDSALYLCASSSSSSGRAKNIQYFGAGTRLSVL.

The rearrangement uses TRBV3-1 and TRBJ2-5; D is possibly TRBD1 (5 bases). V shed 3 bases and J shed 5 bases, with 13 bases lying between them. Germline CDR1 is LGHDT and CDR2 is YNNKEL (reference sequence). There are 14 residues in the CDR3. CDR3 nucleotide sequence: TGTGCCAGCAGCCAGGGGCGAGATCTTGAGACCCAGTACTTC. Protein product: CASSQGRDLETQYF.

This CDR3 is CASSPGFPSTDTQYF. CDR3 nucleotide sequence: TGTGCCAGCAGTCCAGGATTCCCTAGCACAGATACGCAGTATTTT. The V gene is TRBV12-3 or TRBV12-4, the J gene TRBJ2-3; D uncertain. Trimming cost V 5 bases and J 0 bases, with 12 bases left between them. This CDR3 is 15 amino acids long.

This clonotype was seen only a few times. This chain connects TRBV7-3 to TRBJ2-3; 7 bases align to TRBD2. Germline assignment: CDR1 SGHTA and CDR2 FQGTGA. This CDR3 region has 16 residues. The V gene end was trimmed by 1 base and the J gene end by 5 bases; junction bases not matched to a gene: 9. The CDR3 loop is CASSLNRGVAGDTQYF. The CDR3 bases are TGTGCCAGCAGCTTAAATCGGGGCGTAGCGGGAGATACGCAGTATTTT.

This clonotype was observed a handful of times. The chain employs TRBV20-1 and TRBJ1-2; tentative D call: TRBD1 (6 bases). Germline CDR1 and CDR2: DFQATT and SNEGSKA (reference sequence). The CDR3 runs 14 residues. Trimming stripped 4 bases from V and 0 bases from J, with 12 bases between. CDR3 sequence: CSAIDGQTNYGYTF. The DNA of the CDR3 is TGCAGTGCTATCGATGGACAGACTAACTATGGCTACACCTTC.

This rearrangement joins TRBV6-5 to TRBJ2-4, with D possibly being TRBD2 (6 bases). The DNA end lines up better with TRBJ2-7; the J call may be wrong. The CDR3 covers 13 residues. The germline CDR1 and CDR2 sequences are MNHEY and SVGAGI. The chain's CDR3 is CASSLGLRSEQYF. CDR3 coding DNA: TGTGCCAGCAGTTTGGGACTGCGTAGCGAGCAGTACTTC.

The V and J genes are TRBV20-1 and TRBJ2-1; possible D gene TRBD1, 5 bases. Germline V CDR1 and CDR2: DFQATT, SNEGSKA (reference sequence). V was pared by 6 bases and J by 3 bases, with 12 bases between. This CDR3 has 13 residues. CDR3 DNA: TGCAGTGCACAGGACAAGTACTACAATGAGCAGTTCTTC. Protein: CSAQDKYYNEQFF.

This clonotype was seen more than once but under ten times. The rearrangement uses TRBV7-9 and TRBJ2-7; TRBD2 aligns across 8 bases. The junction had 8 bases not matched to a gene; V was cut back by 5 bases and J by 2 bases. The CDR3 is made up of 15 amino acids. Germline loops: CDR1 SEHNR, CDR2 FQNEAQ (reference sequence). Written as DNA, the CDR3 is TGTGCCAGCAGCCCCCCCGGTAGCGGGACCTACGAGCAGTACTTC. Its translation: CASSPPGSGTYEQYF.

This chain uses TRBV29-1 with TRBJ2-2; 9 bases are shared with TRBD1. The V and J ends lost 7 bases and 3 bases, in that order; junction bases with no gene match: 6. CDR3 size: 14 residues. The germline gives CDR1 SQVTM, CDR2 ANQGSEA. In nucleotides, the CDR3 is TGCAGCGCCTCACAGGGGGCCTACACCGGGGAGCTGTTTTTT. Its translation: CSASQGAYTGELFF.

The table lists this clonotype with a few counts. This chain links TRBV20-1 with TRBJ2-1; D remains unclear. V lost 0 bases and J 8 bases, leaving 14 bases between the germline ends. The CDR3 sequence is 14 residues long. Looked up from germline, CDR1 is DFQATT and CDR2 is SNEGSKA (reference sequence). The CDR3: CSARDPLRAHEQFF. The CDR3 region has the DNA TGCAGTGCTAGAGATCCCTTAAGAGCACATGAGCAGTTCTTC.

This clonotype was counted only a few times. The genes are TRBV7-2 and TRBJ2-7, with unresolved D. The CDR3 is 15 amino acids. The germline V and J ends were trimmed by 3 bases and 0 bases, with 12 bases remaining between them. Germline-derived CDR1 and CDR2 are SGHTA and FQGNSA. The chain's CDR3 is CASSFGGASSYEQYF. The CDR3 bases are TGTGCCAGCAGCTTTGGCGGAGCTAGCTCCTACGAGCAGTACTTC. The full variable domain, rest sourced from reference TRBV7-2 and TRBJ2-7, is GAGVSQSPSNKVTEKGKDVELRCDPISGHTALYWYRQSLGQGLEFLIYFQGNSAPDKSGLPSDRFSAERTGGSVSTLTIQRTQQEDSAVYLCASSFGGASSYEQYFGPGTRLTVT.

Written as DNA, the CDR3 is TGTGCCAGTGCCAGCAGCCCCCGAGCTAGCTCCCCAGAGAGTGAGCAGTTCTTC. It is translated as CASASSPRASSPESEQFF. V and J are TRBV10-3 and TRBJ2-1; D is possibly TRBD2 (5 bases). Trimming removed 10 bases from V and 9 bases from J, with 34 bases in between. Germline-derived CDR1 and CDR2 are ENHRY and SYGVKD. This CDR3 is built from 18 residues.

There are a few counts of this clonotype. The V gene is TRBV12-3 or TRBV12-4, the J gene TRBJ2-7; D is uncertain. V lost 4 bases to trimming and J lost 0 bases, with 10 bases between them. CDR3 length: 14 amino acids. The DNA for the CDR3 is TGTGCCAGCAGTTGGGCAGATCCCTCCTACGAGCAGTACTTC. Its translation is CASSWADPSYEQYF.

The chain employs TRBV20-1 and TRBJ2-1, with 7 nucleotides matching TRBD2. Trimming removed 5 bases from V and 1 base from J; junction bases left unmatched: 23. Germline CDR1 and CDR2: DFQATT and SNEGSKA (reference sequence). The CDR3 extends over 20 amino acids. The CDR3 loop reads CSAWGTTQTRAPSSYNEQFF. The CDR3 region has the DNA TGCAGTGCTTGGGGGACTACCCAAACCAGGGCCCCTAGTTCCTACAATGAGCAGTTCTTC.

This clonotype was seen only once. This chain joins TRBV6-1 and TRBJ2-5; no firm D call. V was pared by 8 bases and J by 3 bases, with 13 bases between. The germline V gene encodes CDR1 MNHNS and CDR2 SASEGT. There are 13 residues in the CDR3. The CDR3 region is CASGSVLEETQYF. CDR3 nucleotide sequence: TGTGCCAGCGGTTCCGTATTGGAAGAGACCCAGTACTTC.

This clonotype was found a few times. The chain has TRBV29-1 and TRBJ2-1, with TRBD2 identical over 9 bases. Germline V lookup: CDR1 SQVTM, CDR2 ANQGSEA. The CDR3 is made up of 12 amino acids. CDR3 protein: CALAGERNEQFF. Here the CDR3 DNA reads TGCGCTTTAGCGGGAGAGAGGAATGAGCAGTTCTTC.

This clonotype was observed a few times. The chain has TRBV6-1 and TRBJ2-6, with no clear D. CDR1 MNHNS and CDR2 SASEGT come from the germline V gene. The V gene lost 3 bases and the J gene lost 0 bases, with 3 bases spanning the gap. This CDR3 contains 14 residues. CDR3: CASSDPSGANVLTF. In nucleotides, the CDR3 is TGTGCCAGCAGTGATCCCTCTGGGGCCAACGTCCTGACTTTC.

About this clonotype: A read error may produce the germline difference seen at one junction end. The chain uses TRBV29-1 and TRBJ2-3; D unresolved. This CDR3 spans 13 amino acids. Per the germline V gene, CDR1 is SQVTM and CDR2 is ANQGSEA. This CDR3 is CSVAPTVADTRYF. DNA of the CDR3: TGCAGCGTTGCGCCCACCGTGGCAGATACGCGGTATTTT.

About this clonotype itself: The junction departs from the called germline gene at one end, perhaps through a read error. This CDR3 reads CASSLLGLGERYF. DNA of the CDR3: TGTGCCAGCAGCTTATTGGGTTTGGGTGAGCGGTACTTC. The chain links TRBV7-9 to TRBJ2-1; D perhaps matches TRBD2 (5 bases). Germline V gene lookup returns CDR1 SEHNR and CDR2 FQNEAQ (reference sequence). The CDR3 sequence is 13 residues long.

The chain is built from TRBV6-5 and TRBJ2-3, with 10 bases identical to TRBD2. This CDR3 has 19 amino acids. The V segment lost 0 bases and the J segment 10 bases; nucleotides outside the gene matches: 19. Germline CDR1 reads MNHEY; CDR2 reads SVGAGI. CDR3 DNA: TGTGCCAGCAGTTACTCGGTAGCGGGAGGTCAGATATCGTTTGGGGCGCAGTATTTT. Translating it yields CASSYSVAGGQISFGAQYF.

This clonotype has more than one count but fewer than ten. CDR3 protein: CASSQMGLAVSKDTQYF. In DNA, the CDR3 is TGCGCCAGCAGCCAAATGGGACTAGCGGTCAGTAAAGATACGCAGTATTTT. The chain combines TRBV4-1 with TRBJ2-3; 11 bases line up with TRBD2. Germline-derived CDR1 and CDR2 are MGHRA and YSYEKL. V lost 2 bases to trimming and J lost 5 bases; unmatched junction nucleotides: 9. The CDR3 has 17 residues.

This clonotype was seen more than once but under ten times. The J gene is TRBJ2-5, the V gene TRBV6-5, with D possibly being TRBD2 (5 bases). V lost 7 bases and J 2 bases, leaving 20 bases between the germline ends. This CDR3 spans 16 amino acids. Germline V lookup: CDR1 MNHEY, CDR2 SVGAGI. The CDR3 loop is CASTDRRTPGQETQYF. CDR3 DNA sequence: TGTGCCAGCACCGACCGCAGGACTCCGGGGCAAGAGACCCAGTACTTC.

The chain has TRBV12-3 or TRBV12-4 and TRBJ2-7; D perhaps matches TRBD2 (6 bases). V was clipped by 1 base and J by 0 bases, with 10 bases between them. The CDR3 has 15 residues. CDR3: CASSLGGAPSYEQYF. The CDR3 coding sequence is TGTGCCAGCAGTTTAGGCGGGGCCCCCTCCTACGAGCAGTACTTC.